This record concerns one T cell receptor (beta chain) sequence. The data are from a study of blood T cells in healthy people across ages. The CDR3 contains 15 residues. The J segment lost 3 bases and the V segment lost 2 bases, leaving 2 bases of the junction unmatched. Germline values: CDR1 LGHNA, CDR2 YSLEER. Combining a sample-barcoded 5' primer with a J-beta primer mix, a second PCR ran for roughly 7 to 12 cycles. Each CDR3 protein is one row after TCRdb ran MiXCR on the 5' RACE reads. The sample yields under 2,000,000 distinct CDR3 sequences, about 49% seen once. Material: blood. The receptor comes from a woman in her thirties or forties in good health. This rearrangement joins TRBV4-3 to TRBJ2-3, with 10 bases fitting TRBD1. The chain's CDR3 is CASSQSGQGTDTQYF. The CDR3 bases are TGCGCCAGCAGCCAATCGGGACAGGGGACAGATACGCAGTATTTT.